This T cell receptor (beta chain) was found in a study of response to subunit inactivated influenza vaccine. The CDR3 loop spans 12 amino acids. In germline, CDR1 is MDHEN, CDR2 SYDVKM. V lost 5 bases and J lost 3, with 8 bases in between. In TCRdb, the RT-PCR reads were re-called with MiXCR into one record per CDR3 protein. Seen here are 550,000 to 650,000 distinct CDR3 sequences, approximately 12% observed once, and the top ten hold 9.5% to 13%. Specimen: PBMCs from blood, collected on the day of vaccination. The rearrangement links TRBV28 to TRBJ2-7; D ambiguous. The sequence derives from a man between 50 and 59 years old who received an inactivated influenza vaccine. CDR3 protein: CASSPPYYEQYF. In nucleotides, the CDR3 is TGTGCCAGCAGTCCCCCCTACTACGAGCAGTACTTC.